This T cell receptor (beta chain) was sequenced for a study of T cell responses to AZD1222 COVID-19 vaccine. Study overall: Second-dose recipients at about 4 or about 12 weeks were treated as one pooled group. Overall study findings and caveats: Seropositive status at baseline applied to only five or six AZD1222 recipients. White British people made up most donors, females outnumbered males, and clonal diversity was possibly underestimated.

Germline V gives CDR1 LNHDA, CDR2 SQIVND (reference sequence). V was clipped by 9 bases and J by 5 bases, with 20 bases between them. This CDR3 region has 16 residues. Remarks on this clone: The antigen remains undetermined.

Some clones are missing from TCRdb's copy, which holds only in-frame ones; the method was immunoSEQ multiplex PCR. The top ten clones hold about 5.4% of a sample with around 110,000 clones, about 90% of them seen once. V is TRBV19 and J is TRBJ1-6; perhaps TRBD1 as D (6 bases). This sequence originates from an adult in good health. The sequences come from peripheral blood, collected on day 0 of AZD1222 vaccination. CDR3 amino acids: CARPDSPQVDNSPLHF. The CDR3, as DNA: TGTGCCAGACCGGACAGCCCCCAAGTCGATAATTCACCCCTCCACTTT. The full variable domain, rest sourced from reference TRBV19 and TRBJ1-6, is DGGITQSPKYLFRKEGQNVTLSCEQNLNHDAMYWYRQDPGQGLRLIYYSQIVNDFQKGDIAEGYSVSREKKESFPLTVTSAQKNPTAFYLCARPDSPQVDNSPLHFGNGTRLTVT.